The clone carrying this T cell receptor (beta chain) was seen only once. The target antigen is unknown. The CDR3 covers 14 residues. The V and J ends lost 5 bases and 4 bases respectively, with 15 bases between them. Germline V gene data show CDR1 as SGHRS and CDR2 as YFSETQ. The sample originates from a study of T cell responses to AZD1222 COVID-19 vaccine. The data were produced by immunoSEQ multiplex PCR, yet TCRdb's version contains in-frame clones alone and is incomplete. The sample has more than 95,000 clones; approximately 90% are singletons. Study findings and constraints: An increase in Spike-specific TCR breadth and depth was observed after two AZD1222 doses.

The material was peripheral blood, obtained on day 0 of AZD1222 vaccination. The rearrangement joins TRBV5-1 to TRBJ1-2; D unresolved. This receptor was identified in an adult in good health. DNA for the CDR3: TGCGCCAGCAGTAAAATGCAGGTCGGCTATGGCTACACCTTC. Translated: CASSKMQVGYGYTF. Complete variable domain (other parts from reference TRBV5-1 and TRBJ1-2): KAGVTQTPRYLIKTRGQQVTLSCSPISGHRSVSWYQQTPGQGLQFLFEYFSETQRNKGNFPGRFSGRQFSNSRSEMNVSTLELGDSALYLCASSKMQVGYGYTFGSGTRLTVV.